These T cell receptor beta chains were read from a single sample in a study of CD8 T cells in ankylosing spondylitis. TCRdb re-called the 5' RACE reads with MiXCR, one entry per CDR3 protein. The sample holds about 390,000 distinct CDR3 sequences; 20% to 25% are singletons and the top ten take approximately 15%. The sample taken for sequencing was blood, either unsorted or a sorted T cell fraction (not recorded which). These receptors were obtained from a male donor with ankylosing spondylitis. The CDR3 runs from the conserved cysteine through the conserved F or W. A D gene is named only where the DNA matches it firmly. Clone size is given for some rows only: seen once, a few or many times, or a class if the clone is expanded.

14	few	TRBJ1-6	TRBV11-3	NA	TGTGCCAGCAGCCCCAGAATCTGGGGATCACCCCTCCACTTT	CASSPRIWGSPLHF
17	few	TRBJ2-1	TRBV11-1	NA	TGTGCCAGCAGCTTAGCCCTTCTAGCCAGCTCCTACAATGAGCAGTTCTTC	CASSLALLASSYNEQFF
15	few	TRBJ2-7	TRBV2	TRBD2	TGTGCCAGCAAAGCTGTTAGCGGGGCAACCTACGAGCAGTACTTC	CASKAVSGATYEQYF
14	few	TRBJ2-7	TRBV29-1	NA	TGCAGCGCCCGGACCGCGGGCCGGGGCTACGAGCAGTACTTC	CSARTAGRGYEQYF
15	NA	TRBJ2-2	TRBV6-5	TRBD1	TGTGCCAGCAGTTTGCCGGGACAGGTATCCGGGGAGCTGTTTTTT	CASSLPGQVSGELFF
12	few	TRBJ2-2	TRBV7-8	NA	TGTGCCAGCAGCTGGGACACCGGGGAGCTGTTTTTT	CASSWDTGELFF
14	few	TRBJ2-5	TRBV10-3	TRBD1	TGTGCCATCAGTGCCGGACAGGAGTCAACGGCCCAGTACTTC	CAISAGQESTAQYF
13	NA	TRBJ1-5	TRBV20-1	TRBD1	TGCAGTGCCTCCGACAGGGGGGTTCAGCCCCAGCATTTT	CSASDRGVQPQHF
15	many	TRBJ2-3	TRBV20-1	TRBD2	TGCAGTGCTAGTGAGCTAGCGGGATCAACAGATACGCAGTATTTT	CSASELAGSTDTQYF
14	many	TRBJ2-1	TRBV20-1	NA	TGCAGTGCTACCAAGGGGGGAGGGAAGAATGAGCAGTTCTTC	CSATKGGGKNEQFF
15	NA	TRBJ2-2	TRBV12-3/TRBV12-4	TRBD2	TGTGCCAGCAGTTTCGGCGGGAGGAACACCGGGGAGCTGTTTTTT	CASSFGGRNTGELFF
15	NA	TRBJ2-1	TRBV6-2/TRBV6-3	TRBD2	TGTGCCAGCAGACCCCTAACTAGCGGGCTGAACGAGCAGTTCTTC	CASRPLTSGLNEQFF
14	NA	TRBJ1-5	TRBV6-1	TRBD1	TGTGCCAGCAACGAGGACAGGGCCGGTCAGCCCCAGCATTTT	CASNEDRAGQPQHF
12	few	TRBJ1-6	TRBV14	NA	TGTGCCAGCAGCCAAGATTGGGGACCCCTCCACTTT	CASSQDWGPLHF
14	few	TRBJ1-2	TRBV12-3/TRBV12-4	NA	TGTGCCAGCAGTTTAATAGGGGATGGATATGGCTACACCTTC	CASSLIGDGYGYTF
13	NA	TRBJ1-2	TRBV5-1	NA	TGCGCCAGCAGCTTGGATGGTACCTATGGCTACACCTTC	CASSLDGTYGYTF
15	few	TRBJ1-1	TRBV5-1	NA	TGCGCCAGCAGCCAAACTGCCAGCATGAACACTGAAGCTTTCTTT	CASSQTASMNTEAFF
15	few	TRBJ2-5	TRBV5-1	NA	TGCGCCAGCAGCTTGGGGTCTAGCGTGGTAGAGACCCAGTACTTC	CASSLGSSVVETQYF
14	NA	TRBJ2-7	TRBV28	NA	TGTGCCAGCGGACTTGCAGGGTACTCCTACGAGCAGTACTTC	CASGLAGYSYEQYF
12	NA	TRBJ1-3	TRBV29-1	NA	TGCAGCGGTATCAAACCAGGAAACACCATATATTTT	CSGIKPGNTIYF
15	NA	TRBJ1-5	TRBV29-1	NA	TGCAGCGTTGATAATGTGGGCTATAGCAATCAGCCCCAGCATTTT	CSVDNVGYSNQPQHF
15	few	TRBJ1-6	TRBV10-3	TRBD1	TGTGCCATCAGTCGGACAGGGGCCTATAATTCACCCCTCCACTTT	CAISRTGAYNSPLHF
14	few	TRBJ2-7	TRBV15	NA	TGTGCCACCAGCAGAGATACAGCCTCCTACGAGCAGTACTTC	CATSRDTASYEQYF
14	few	TRBJ2-7	TRBV12-3/TRBV12-4	NA	TGTGCCAGCAGTTTATGGGGGCGCGGCTACGAGCAGTACTTC	CASSLWGRGYEQYF
17	NA	TRBJ2-1	TRBV7-2	NA	TGTGCCAGCAGCTTAGCGCCGGCGGGGACCAGTTACAATGAGCAGTTCTTC	CASSLAPAGTSYNEQFF
15	NA	TRBJ2-1	TRBV12-3/TRBV12-4	TRBD2	TGTGCCAGCAGCCTTGCCCGGACTAGTAGCGATGAGCAGTTCTTC	CASSLARTSSDEQFF
19	few	TRBJ2-7	TRBV14	NA	TGTGCCAGCAGCCGAACAAGGATTTTGTCGCGAGAAATCTACTACGAGCAGTACTTC	CASSRTRILSREIYYEQYF
15	NA	TRBJ2-1	TRBV28	NA	TGTGCCAGCTCCCTTAGACCAAATACCAACAATGAGCAGTTCTTC	CASSLRPNTNNEQFF
16	NA	TRBJ2-2	TRBV18	TRBD2	TGTGCCAGCTCACCTAGCGGGAGGCAGAACACCGGGGAGCTGTTTTTT	CASSPSGRQNTGELFF
13	NA	TRBJ2-4	TRBV5-1	TRBD1	TGCGCCAGTAACCGGGACAGGGGATACATTCAGTACTTC	CASNRDRGYIQYF
14	once	TRBJ2-7	TRBV5-1	TRBD1	TGCGCCAGCAGCACACAGGGGGCTATTTACGAGCAGTACTTC	CASSTQGAIYEQYF
17	NA	TRBJ2-1	TRBV5-1	NA	TGCGCCAGCAGCTTGGTGAGTCTGACGAGCTCCTACAATGAGCAGTTCTTC	CASSLVSLTSSYNEQFF
15	NA	TRBJ1-5	TRBV6-2/TRBV6-3	TRBD1	TGTGCCAGCAGGCGACGACAGGGGGAGAATCAGCCCCAGCATTTT	CASRRRQGENQPQHF
14	NA	TRBJ1-6	TRBV9	NA	TGTGCCAGCAGCGCCCGGACGGCCTATTCACCCCTCCACTTT	CASSARTAYSPLHF
14	NA	TRBJ1-2	TRBV2	TRBD1	TGTGCCAGCAGTACACAGGGGGCCCGGTATGGCTACACCTTC	CASSTQGARYGYTF
14	few	TRBJ2-3	TRBV20-1	TRBD2	TGCAGTGCTAGCTCTAGCGGGGGCACAGATACGCAGTATTTT	CSASSSGGTDTQYF
14	few	TRBJ2-5	TRBV12-3/TRBV12-4	NA	TGTGCCAGCAGTCGGGAGACAGGGACGGAGACCCAGTACTTC	CASSRETGTETQYF
14	few	TRBJ2-7	TRBV28	NA	TGTGCCAGCAGTTCTAACAGGGTGGCCTACGAGCAGTACTTC	CASSSNRVAYEQYF
14	NA	TRBJ2-7	TRBV24-1	NA	TGTGCCACCAGTGCCAGGCAGGGAGGAAGGGTGCAGTACTTC	CATSARQGGRVQYF